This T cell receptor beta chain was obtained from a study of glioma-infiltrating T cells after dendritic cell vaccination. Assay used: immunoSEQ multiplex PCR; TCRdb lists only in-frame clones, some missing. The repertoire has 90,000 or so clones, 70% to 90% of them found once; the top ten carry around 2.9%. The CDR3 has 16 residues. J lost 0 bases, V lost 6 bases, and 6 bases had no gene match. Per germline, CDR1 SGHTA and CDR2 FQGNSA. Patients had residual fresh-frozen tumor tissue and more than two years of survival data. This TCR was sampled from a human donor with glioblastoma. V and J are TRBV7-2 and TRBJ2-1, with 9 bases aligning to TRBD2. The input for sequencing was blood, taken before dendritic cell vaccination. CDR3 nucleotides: TGTGCCAGCAGGAGGACTAGCGCCAGCTCCTACAATGAGCAGTTCTTC. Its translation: CASRRTSASSYNEQFF.